The clone carrying this T cell receptor beta chain appeared a few times. The CDR3 totals 15 residues. Germline V gene lookup returns CDR1 MNHNS and CDR2 SASEGT. V was clipped by 5 bases and J by 12 bases; unmatched bases: 9. This sample was taken from a study of T-cell reconstitution after alpha-beta-depleted transplantation in children. Unique molecular identifiers tagged the TCRbeta library. A single record per CDR3 protein comes from TCRdb applying MiXCR to the PCR reads. The table includes over 550,000 distinct CDR3 sequences, about 11% detected once. Source: PBMCs from the stem cell graft donor, taken from the stem cell graft. This clonotype was obtained from a human donor who donated a stem cell graft to a child with acute myeloid leukemia. This chain joins TRBV6-1 and TRBJ2-1; 14 bases map to TRBD2. CDR3 nucleotides: TGTGCCAGCAGTCCCCCGGGACTAGCGGGAGTCGGGCAGTTCTTC. Translation gives CASSPPGLAGVGQFF.